Below, 10 T cell receptor beta chains from the same sample are listed, as sequenced in a study of OX40 agonist ivuxolimab in advanced cancers. The method was immunoSEQ multiplex PCR; TCRdb's version includes in-frame clones alone and lacks a portion of them. The sample lists some 52,000 clones, over 80% seen once, with around 26% in the top ten. The specimen comprised CD4+ or CD8+ T cells sorted from blood, sampled in a trial of the OX40 agonist ivuxolimab. These receptors all come from an adult with an advanced solid tumor such as melanoma, head and neck, liver or kidney cancer.

This chain links TRBV28 with TRBJ1-1; TRBD1 agrees at 8 bases. The CDR3 is 14 residues long. V lost 5 bases to trimming and J lost 3 bases; unmatched junction nucleotides: 5. The germline CDR1 and CDR2 sequences are MDHEN and SYDVKM. The CDR3 here is CASSAQGAYTEAFF. DNA for the CDR3: TGTGCCAGCAGTGCCCAGGGGGCGTACACTGAAGCTTTCTTT. Supplemented by reference TRBV28 and TRBJ1-1, the full variable domain reads DVKVTQSSRYLVKRTGEKVFLECVQDMDHENMFWYRQDPGLGLRLIYFSYDVKMKEKGDIPEGYSVSREKKERFSLILESASTNQTSMYLCASSAQGAYTEAFFGQGTRLTVV.

The chain is built from TRBV18 and TRBJ2-7; 10 bases are a match to TRBD1. This CDR3 contains 16 residues. Unmatched junction bases numbered 4, after V lost 1 base and J lost 1 base. From germline, CDR1 is KGHSH and CDR2 LQKENI. Written as DNA, the CDR3 is TGTGCCAGCTCACCACGAGACAGGGGGCGGTCCTACGAGCAGTACTTC. Its protein product is CASSPRDRGRSYEQYF.

This sequence joins TRBV7-9 and TRBJ2-3; D is possibly TRBD2 (6 bases). The V gene's germline CDR1 is SEHNR and CDR2 FQNEAQ (reference sequence). The length of the CDR3 is 11 residues. Trimming removed 11 bases from V and 6 bases from J, with 12 bases in between. CDR3 protein: CAAGPEDTQYF. The CDR3 bases are TGTGCCGCGGGGCCTGAGGATACGCAGTATTTT.

This rearrangement joins TRBV11-2 to TRBJ1-6, with 7 bases matching TRBD1. Germline V gene sequence: CDR1 SGHAT, CDR2 FQNNGV. CDR3 length: 13 amino acids. V trimming: 6 bases; J trimming: 14 bases; junction bases outside the gene matches: 10. This CDR3 reads CASRITQGRALHF. The CDR3 bases are TGTGCCAGCAGGATTACACAGGGGAGAGCCCTCCACTTT.

The chain is built from TRBV2 and TRBJ1-4, with a possible D match to TRBD1 (6 bases). The V end lost 4 bases, the J end lost 6 bases, and 15 bases lay between the germline ends. The V gene's germline CDR1 is SNHLY and CDR2 FYNNEI. This CDR3 contains 15 residues. CDR3 protein: CASSGGLGADEKLFF. CDR3 DNA sequence: TGTGCCAGCAGTGGGGGCTTGGGGGCAGATGAAAAACTGTTTTTT.

This chain joins TRBV30 and TRBJ1-2; 9 bases are a match to TRBD1. V gave up 5 bases and J gave up 4 bases; unmatched junction bases: 5. The CDR3 loop spans 13 amino acids. CDR1 is GTSNPN, CDR2 SVGIG, per germline (reference sequence). The CDR3 loop reads CAWEDRGSYGYTF. The CDR3 DNA is TGTGCCTGGGAGGACAGGGGTTCCTATGGCTACACCTTC.

V is TRBV28 and J is TRBJ2-6; no reliable D call. This CDR3 region has 16 residues. Germline CDR1 and CDR2: MDHEN and SYDVKM. V gave up 0 bases and J gave up 0 bases, with 6 bases separating them. CDR3 sequence reads: CASSLWGLSGANVLTF. As DNA, the CDR3 is TGTGCCAGCAGTTTATGGGGTCTCTCTGGGGCCAACGTCCTGACTTTC.

The chain links TRBV28 to TRBJ2-7, with 8 positions matching TRBD1. Germline V gives CDR1 MDHEN, CDR2 SYDVKM. This CDR3 has 14 amino acids. Trimming cost V 6 bases and J 5 bases; bases outside gene matches: 9. The CDR3 DNA is TGTGCCAGCAGACCAGACAGGGGCAGGGACGAGCAGTACTTC. As protein: CASRPDRGRDEQYF.

This clone was recorded once. The rearrangement links TRBV6-6 to TRBJ1-1, with 10 nucleotides matching TRBD1. Per the germline V gene, CDR1 is MNHNY and CDR2 is SVGAGI (reference sequence). CDR3 size: 14 residues. J was trimmed by 5 bases and V by 5 bases; bases with no gene match: 5. The CDR3 nucleotides are TGTGCCAGCAGTGTGGACAGGGGGGAGACTGAAGCTTTCTTT. Amino acids: CASSVDRGETEAFF.

This sequence joins TRBV7-6 and TRBJ1-2; D might be TRBD1 (5 bases). Deletions cut 5 bases from V and 8 bases from J, with 24 bases between. CDR3 size: 16 residues. Germline lookup yields CDR1 SGHVS and CDR2 FNYEAQ. The CDR3 region has the DNA TGTGCCAGCAGCCCACGCCCGGGACGGGGGAGTGAAGGCTACACCTTC. As protein: CASSPRPGRGSEGYTF.